The entry below describes one T cell receptor (beta chain). The junction does not match germline at one end; this may be a read error. The input was roughly 0.5 ug total RNA; TCR beta cDNA was made from it with a constant-region primer. A slightly modified ARM-PCR protocol with three nested multiplex PCR rounds produced these TCR beta libraries. Each of the first two PCR rounds ran around 10 cycles with TRBV1-TRBV30 forward and C-beta reverse primers. TCRdb independently ran MiXCR on the multiplex PCR reads; one entry per CDR3 protein. The sample lists 300,000 to 350,000 distinct CDR3 sequences; less than 65% were seen once. The record originates from a study of tumor-infiltrating lymphocytes in primary liver carcinoma. Unsorted whole blood supplied the RNA, and germline DNA was extracted too. Prior to surgery, four milliliters of peripheral blood were drawn. The CDR3 loop spans 13 amino acids. CDR1 SGHAT and CDR2 FQNNGV come from the germline V gene.

This receptor was identified in a man aged 35-49 years with primary liver carcinoma and hepatitis B virus infection. Sequencing used peripheral blood. V and J are TRBV11-2 and TRBJ2-1; D unresolved. The CDR3 sequence: CASILGLDNEQFF. Here the CDR3 DNA reads TGTGCCAGCATCTTAGGTCTAGATAATGAGCAGTTCTTC.